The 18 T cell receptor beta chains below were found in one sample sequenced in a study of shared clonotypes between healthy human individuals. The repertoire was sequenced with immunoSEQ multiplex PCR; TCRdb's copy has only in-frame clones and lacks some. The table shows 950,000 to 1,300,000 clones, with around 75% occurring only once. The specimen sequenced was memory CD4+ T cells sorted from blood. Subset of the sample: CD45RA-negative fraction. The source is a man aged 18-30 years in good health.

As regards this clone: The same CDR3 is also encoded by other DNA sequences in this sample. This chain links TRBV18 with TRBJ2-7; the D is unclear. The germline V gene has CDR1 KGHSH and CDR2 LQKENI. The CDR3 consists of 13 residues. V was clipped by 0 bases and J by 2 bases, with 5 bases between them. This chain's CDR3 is CASSPPGPYEQYF. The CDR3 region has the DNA TGTGCCAGCTCACCACCTGGTCCCTACGAGCAGTACTTC.

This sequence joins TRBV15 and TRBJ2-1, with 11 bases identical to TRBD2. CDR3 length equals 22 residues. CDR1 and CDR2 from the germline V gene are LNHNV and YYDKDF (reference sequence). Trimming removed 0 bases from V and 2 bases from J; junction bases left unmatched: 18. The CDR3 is CATSRDLTTSGERQGPYNEQFF. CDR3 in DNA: TGTGCCACCAGCAGAGACCTAACGACTAGCGGGGAACGACAGGGACCCTACAATGAGCAGTTCTTC.

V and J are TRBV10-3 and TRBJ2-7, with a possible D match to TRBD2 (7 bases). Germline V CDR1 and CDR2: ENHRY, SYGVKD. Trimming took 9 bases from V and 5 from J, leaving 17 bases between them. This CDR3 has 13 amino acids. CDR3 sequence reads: CAMGGALFDEQYF. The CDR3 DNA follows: TGTGCCATGGGGGGGGCCCTTTTCGACGAGCAGTACTTC.

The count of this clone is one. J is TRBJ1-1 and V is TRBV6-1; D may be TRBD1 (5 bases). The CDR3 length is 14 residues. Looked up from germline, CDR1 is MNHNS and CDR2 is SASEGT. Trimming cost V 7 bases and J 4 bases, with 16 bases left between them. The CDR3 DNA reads TGTGCCAGCACATTAGGGGTTTCCACCACTGAAGCTTTCTTT. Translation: CASTLGVSTTEAFF.

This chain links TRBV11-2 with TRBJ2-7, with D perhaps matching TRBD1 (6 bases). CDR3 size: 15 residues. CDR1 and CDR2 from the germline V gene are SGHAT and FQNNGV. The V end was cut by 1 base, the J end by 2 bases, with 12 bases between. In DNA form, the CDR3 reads TGTGCCAGCAGCTTAGGTACGACAGGAGCCTACGAGCAGTACTTC. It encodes CASSLGTTGAYEQYF.

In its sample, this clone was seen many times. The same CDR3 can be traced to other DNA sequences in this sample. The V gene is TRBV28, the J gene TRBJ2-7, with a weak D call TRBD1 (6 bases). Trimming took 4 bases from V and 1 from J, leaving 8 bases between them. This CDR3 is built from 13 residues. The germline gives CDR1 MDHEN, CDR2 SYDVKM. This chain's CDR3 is CASSSDSSYEQYF. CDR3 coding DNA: TGTGCCAGCAGTTCGGACAGTTCCTACGAGCAGTACTTC. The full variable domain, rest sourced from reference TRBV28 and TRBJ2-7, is DVKVTQSSRYLVKRTGEKVFLECVQDMDHENMFWYRQDPGLGLRLIYFSYDVKMKEKGDIPEGYSVSREKKERFSLILESASTNQTSMYLCASSSDSSYEQYFGPGTRLTVT.

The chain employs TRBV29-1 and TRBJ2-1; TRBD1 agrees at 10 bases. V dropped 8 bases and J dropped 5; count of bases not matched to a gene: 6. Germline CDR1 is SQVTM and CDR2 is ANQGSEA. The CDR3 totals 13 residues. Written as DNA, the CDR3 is TGCAGCTCCCGACAGGGGGCAAACAATGAGCAGTTCTTC. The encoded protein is CSSRQGANNEQFF.

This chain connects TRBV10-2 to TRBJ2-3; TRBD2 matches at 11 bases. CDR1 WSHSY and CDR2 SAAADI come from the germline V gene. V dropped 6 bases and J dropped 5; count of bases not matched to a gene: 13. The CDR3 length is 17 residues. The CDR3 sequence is CASSELSSGRARDTQYF. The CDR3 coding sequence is TGCGCCAGCAGCGAACTAAGTAGCGGGAGGGCTAGAGATACGCAGTATTTT.

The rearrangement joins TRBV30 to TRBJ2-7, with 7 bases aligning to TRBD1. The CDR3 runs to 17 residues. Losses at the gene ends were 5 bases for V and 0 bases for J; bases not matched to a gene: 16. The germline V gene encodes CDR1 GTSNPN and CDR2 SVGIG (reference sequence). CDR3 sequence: CAWEPARGQGFSYEQYF. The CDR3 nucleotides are TGTGCCTGGGAGCCAGCAAGGGGGCAGGGATTCTCCTACGAGCAGTACTTC.

CDR3 DNA sequence: TGTGCCAGTAGTGCACTAGCGGGGGAGGGCGAGCAGTACTTC. It encodes CASSALAGEGEQYF. The rearrangement uses TRBV19 and TRBJ2-7; 11 positions match TRBD2. V shed 5 bases, J shed 6 bases, and the junction held 6 bases outside the gene matches. From germline, CDR1 is LNHDA and CDR2 SQIVND (reference sequence). CDR3 size: 14 residues.

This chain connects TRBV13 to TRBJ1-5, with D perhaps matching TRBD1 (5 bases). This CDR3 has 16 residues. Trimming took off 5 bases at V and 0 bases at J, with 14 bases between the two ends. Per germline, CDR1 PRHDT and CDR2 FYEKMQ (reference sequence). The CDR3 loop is CASSPGQIFSNQPQHF. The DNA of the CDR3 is TGTGCCAGCAGCCCTGGACAAATCTTTAGCAATCAGCCCCAGCATTTT.

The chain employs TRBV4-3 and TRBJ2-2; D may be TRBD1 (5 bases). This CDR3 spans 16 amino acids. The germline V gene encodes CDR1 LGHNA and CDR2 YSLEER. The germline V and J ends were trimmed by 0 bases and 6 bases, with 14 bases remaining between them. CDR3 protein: CASSQDLGREAGELFF. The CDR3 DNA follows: TGCGCCAGCAGCCAAGATCTGGGCAGGGAAGCCGGGGAGCTGTTTTTT.

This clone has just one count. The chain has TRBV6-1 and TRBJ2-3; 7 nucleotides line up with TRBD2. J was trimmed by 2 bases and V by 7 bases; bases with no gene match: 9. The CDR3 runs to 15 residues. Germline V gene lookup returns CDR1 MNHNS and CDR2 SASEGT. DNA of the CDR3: TGTGCCAGCACTAGAGGGAGGGTTAACACAGATACGCAGTATTTT. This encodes CASTRGRVNTDTQYF.

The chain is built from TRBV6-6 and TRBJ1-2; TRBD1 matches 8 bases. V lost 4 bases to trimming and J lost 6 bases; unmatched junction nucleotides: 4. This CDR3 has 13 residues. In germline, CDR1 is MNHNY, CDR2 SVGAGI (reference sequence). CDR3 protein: CASSWTGFDGYTF. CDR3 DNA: TGTGCCAGCAGTTGGACAGGGTTCGATGGCTACACCTTC.

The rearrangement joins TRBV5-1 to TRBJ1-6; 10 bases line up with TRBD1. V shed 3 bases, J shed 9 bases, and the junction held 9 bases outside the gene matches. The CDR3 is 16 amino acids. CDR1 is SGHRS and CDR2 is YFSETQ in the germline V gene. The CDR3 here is CASSSNAGTGASPLHF. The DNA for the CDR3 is TGCGCCAGCAGCTCGAATGCCGGGACAGGGGCTTCACCCCTCCACTTT.

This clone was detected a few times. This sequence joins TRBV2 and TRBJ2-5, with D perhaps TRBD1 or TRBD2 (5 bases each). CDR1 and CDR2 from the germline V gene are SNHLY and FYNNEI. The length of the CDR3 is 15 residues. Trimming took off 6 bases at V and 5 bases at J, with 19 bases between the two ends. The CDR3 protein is CASSLQEHGGETQYF. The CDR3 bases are TGTGCCAGCAGCTTACAGGAACACGGCGGGGAGACCCAGTACTTC.

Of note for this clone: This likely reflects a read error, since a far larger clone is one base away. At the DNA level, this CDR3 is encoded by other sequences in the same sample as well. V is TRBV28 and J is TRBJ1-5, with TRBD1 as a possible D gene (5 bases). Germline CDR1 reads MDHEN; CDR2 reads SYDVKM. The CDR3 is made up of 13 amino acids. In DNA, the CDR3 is TGCGCCAGCAACAGACAGAATAATCAGCCCCAGCATTTT. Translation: CASNRQNNQPQHF. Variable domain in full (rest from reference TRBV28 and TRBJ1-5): DVKVTQSSRYLVKRTGEKVFLECVQDMDHENMFWYRQDPGLGLRLIYFSYDVKMKEKGDIPEGYSVSREKKERFSLILESASTNQTSMYLCASNRQNNQPQHFGDGTRLSIL.

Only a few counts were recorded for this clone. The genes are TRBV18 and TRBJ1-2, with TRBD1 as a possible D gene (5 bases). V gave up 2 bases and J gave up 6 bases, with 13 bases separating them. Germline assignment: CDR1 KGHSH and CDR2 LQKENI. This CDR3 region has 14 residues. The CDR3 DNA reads TGTGCCAGCTCACCATCTAAGGGGTCTAATGGCTACACCTTC. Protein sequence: CASSPSKGSNGYTF. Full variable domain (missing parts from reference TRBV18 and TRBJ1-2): NAGVMQNPRHLVRRRGQEARLRCSPMKGHSHVYWYRQLPEEGLKFMVYLQKENIIDESGMPKERFSAEFPKEGPSILRIQQVVRGDSAAYFCASSPSKGSNGYTFGSGTRLTVV.